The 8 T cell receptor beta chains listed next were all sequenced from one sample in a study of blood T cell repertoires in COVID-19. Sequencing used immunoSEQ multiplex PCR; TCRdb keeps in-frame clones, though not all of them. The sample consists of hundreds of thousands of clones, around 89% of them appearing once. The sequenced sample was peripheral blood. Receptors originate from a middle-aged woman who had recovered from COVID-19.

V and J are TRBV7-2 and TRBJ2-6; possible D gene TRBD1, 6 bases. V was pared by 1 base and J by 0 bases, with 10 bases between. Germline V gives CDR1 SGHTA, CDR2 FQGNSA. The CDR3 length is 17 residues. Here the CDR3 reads CASSLGGRGSGANVLTF. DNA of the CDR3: TGTGCCAGCAGCTTAGGGGGCAGGGGCTCTGGGGCCAACGTCCTGACTTTC.

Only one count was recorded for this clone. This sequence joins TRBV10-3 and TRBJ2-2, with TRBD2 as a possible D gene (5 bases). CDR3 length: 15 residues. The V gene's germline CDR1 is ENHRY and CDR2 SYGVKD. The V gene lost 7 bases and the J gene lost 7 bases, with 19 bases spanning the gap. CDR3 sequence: CAITSGPLAGGELFF. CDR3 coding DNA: TGTGCCATCACCTCCGGGCCCCTGGCGGGCGGGGAGCTGTTTTTT.

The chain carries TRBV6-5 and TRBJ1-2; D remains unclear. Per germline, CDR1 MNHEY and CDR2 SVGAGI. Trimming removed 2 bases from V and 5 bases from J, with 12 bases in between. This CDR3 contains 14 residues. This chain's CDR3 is CASSYDKAPYGYTF. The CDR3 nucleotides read TGTGCCAGCAGTTACGACAAGGCCCCTTATGGCTACACCTTC.

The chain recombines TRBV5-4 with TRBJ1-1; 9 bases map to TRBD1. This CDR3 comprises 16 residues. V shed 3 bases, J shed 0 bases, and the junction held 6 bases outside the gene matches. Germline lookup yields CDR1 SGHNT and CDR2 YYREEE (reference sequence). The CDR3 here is CASSSGDRAMNTEAFF. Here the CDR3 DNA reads TGTGCCAGCAGCTCGGGGGACAGGGCCATGAACACTGAAGCTTTCTTT. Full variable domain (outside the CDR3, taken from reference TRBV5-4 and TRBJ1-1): ETGVTQSPTHLIKTRGQQVTLRCSSQSGHNTVSWYQQALGQGPQFIFQYYREEENGRGNFPPRFSGLQFPNYSSELNVNALELDDSALYLCASSSGDRAMNTEAFFGQGTRLTVV.

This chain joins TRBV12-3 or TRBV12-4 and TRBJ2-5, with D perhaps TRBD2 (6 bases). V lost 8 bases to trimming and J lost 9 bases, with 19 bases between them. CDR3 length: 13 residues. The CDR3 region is CASQRDSTVAQYF. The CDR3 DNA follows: TGTGCCAGCCAACGGGACTCCACGGTGGCCCAGTACTTC.

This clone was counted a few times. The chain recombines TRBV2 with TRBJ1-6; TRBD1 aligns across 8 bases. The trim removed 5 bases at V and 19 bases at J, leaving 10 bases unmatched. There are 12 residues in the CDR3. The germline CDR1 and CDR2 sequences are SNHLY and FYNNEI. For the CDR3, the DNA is TGTGCCAGCAGTCTGGGTCAGGGGGCCCCTCACTTT. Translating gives CASSLGQGAPHF.

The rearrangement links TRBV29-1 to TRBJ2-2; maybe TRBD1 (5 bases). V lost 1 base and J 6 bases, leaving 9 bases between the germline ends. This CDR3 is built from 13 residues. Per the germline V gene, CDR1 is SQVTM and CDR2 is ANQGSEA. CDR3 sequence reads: CSVEGQGAGELFF. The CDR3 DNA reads TGCAGCGTTGAAGGCCAGGGTGCCGGGGAGCTGTTTTTT.

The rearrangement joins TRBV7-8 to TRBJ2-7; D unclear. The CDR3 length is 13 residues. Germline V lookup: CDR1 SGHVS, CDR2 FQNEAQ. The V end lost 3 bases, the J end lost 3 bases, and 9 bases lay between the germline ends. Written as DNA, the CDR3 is TGTGCCAGCAGCTTCGGCGGCAACTACGAGCAGTACGTC. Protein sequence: CASSFGGNYEQYV.